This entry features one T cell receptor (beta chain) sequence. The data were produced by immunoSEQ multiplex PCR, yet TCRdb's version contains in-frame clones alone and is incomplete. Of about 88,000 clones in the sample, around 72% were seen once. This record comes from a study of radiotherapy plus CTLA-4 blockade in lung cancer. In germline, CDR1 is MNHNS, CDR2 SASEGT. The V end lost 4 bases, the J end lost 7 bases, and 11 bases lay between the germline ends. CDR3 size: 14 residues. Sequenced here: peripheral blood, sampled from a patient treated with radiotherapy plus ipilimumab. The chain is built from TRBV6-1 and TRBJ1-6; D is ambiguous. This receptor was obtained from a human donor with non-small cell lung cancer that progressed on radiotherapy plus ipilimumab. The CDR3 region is CASSAYGENSPLHF. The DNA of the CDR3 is TGTGCCAGCAGTGCGTACGGGGAGAATTCACCCCTCCACTTT.